This T cell receptor (beta chain) was captured by sequencing in a study of T cells after somatic rescue of genetic block. Per germline, CDR1 MNHNY and CDR2 SVGAGI (reference sequence). The ends were cut back, 11 bases at V and 3 bases at J, with 19 bases in the middle. This CDR3 has 15 residues. Libraries were prepared by immunoSEQ multiplex PCR; TCRdb keeps only in-frame clonotypes and omits some of them. The sample includes approximately 15,000 clones, 60% to 75% of them seen just once. The V gene is TRBV6-6, the J gene TRBJ2-2; a weak D match, TRBD2 (6 bases). The clonotype originates from a man aged 18 to 30. The sequenced sample consisted of peripheral blood mononuclear cells (PBMCs). The CDR3 DNA reads as TGTGCCGGATCGACCGGGGGAATGGACACCGGGGAGCTGTTTTTT. This codes for CAGSTGGMDTGELFF.